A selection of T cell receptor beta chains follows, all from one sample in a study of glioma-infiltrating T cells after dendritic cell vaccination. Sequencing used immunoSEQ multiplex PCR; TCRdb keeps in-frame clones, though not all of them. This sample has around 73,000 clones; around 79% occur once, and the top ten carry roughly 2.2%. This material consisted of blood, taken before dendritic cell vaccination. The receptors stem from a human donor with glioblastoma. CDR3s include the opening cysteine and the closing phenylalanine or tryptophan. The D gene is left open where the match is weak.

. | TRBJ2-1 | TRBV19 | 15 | CASSITGISYNEQFF
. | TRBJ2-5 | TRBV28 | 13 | CASSGGGAETQYF
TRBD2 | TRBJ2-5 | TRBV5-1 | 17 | CASSPGTSGGAWETQYF
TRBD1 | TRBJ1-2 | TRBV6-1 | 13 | CASSTQGGYGYTF
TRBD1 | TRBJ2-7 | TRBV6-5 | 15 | CASSSSGQAAYEQYF
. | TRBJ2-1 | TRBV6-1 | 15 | CASSEALSPYNEQFF
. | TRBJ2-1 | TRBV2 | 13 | CASNPRRIDEQFF
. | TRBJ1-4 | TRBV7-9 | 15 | CASSSPGLANEKLFF
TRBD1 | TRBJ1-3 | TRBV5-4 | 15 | CASSSRDRPGNTIYF
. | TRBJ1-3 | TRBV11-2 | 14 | CASSLVDSGNTIYF
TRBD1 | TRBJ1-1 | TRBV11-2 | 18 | CASSAHQTGARRNTEAFF
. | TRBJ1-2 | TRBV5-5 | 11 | CASSFGGGYTF
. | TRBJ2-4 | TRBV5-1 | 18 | CASSEEVPGVLAKNIQCF
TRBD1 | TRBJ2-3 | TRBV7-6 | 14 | CASSSQGDADTQYF
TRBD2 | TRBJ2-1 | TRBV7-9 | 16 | CASSYPGLAGTNEQFF
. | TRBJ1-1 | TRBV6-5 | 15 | CAVQRGGAGNTEAFF
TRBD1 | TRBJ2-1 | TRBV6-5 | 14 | CASRTWTGPNEQFF